The subject of this entry is one TCR beta chain. What it binds is unknown. This sample was taken from a study of T cell clonotyping in hematopoietic cell transplantation. General observations from the study: After transplant, recipient diversity fell while pathologically expanded clonotypes grew through day 180.

As to time point: recipient sample about 28 days before transplant, after cytoreduction. Recipients were bled about 28 days pretransplant and at posttransplant days 30, 100, 180. Sequencing used immunoSEQ multiplex PCR; TCRdb keeps in-frame clones, though not all of them. The data show some 49,000 clones, with 85% to 90% seen just once and 5.9% held by the top ten. Trimming at V came to 3 bases and at J to 1 base, leaving 8 bases not matched to a gene. This CDR3 has 17 amino acids. Germline V gene data show CDR1 as GTSNPN and CDR2 as SVGIG (reference sequence). This sequence originates from a man aged 55-75 years with biphenotypic leukemia. Some clones in this sample may be carry-over from other donors' samples. This chain connects TRBV30 to TRBJ2-2; TRBD2 matches at 10 bases. The sequenced sample was peripheral blood mononuclear cells, obtained before stem cell transplant. CDR3 DNA: TGTGCCTGGAGACCAAAGCGGGAGGGCCGGAACACCGGGGAGCTGTTTTTT. Protein sequence: CAWRPKREGRNTGELFF.